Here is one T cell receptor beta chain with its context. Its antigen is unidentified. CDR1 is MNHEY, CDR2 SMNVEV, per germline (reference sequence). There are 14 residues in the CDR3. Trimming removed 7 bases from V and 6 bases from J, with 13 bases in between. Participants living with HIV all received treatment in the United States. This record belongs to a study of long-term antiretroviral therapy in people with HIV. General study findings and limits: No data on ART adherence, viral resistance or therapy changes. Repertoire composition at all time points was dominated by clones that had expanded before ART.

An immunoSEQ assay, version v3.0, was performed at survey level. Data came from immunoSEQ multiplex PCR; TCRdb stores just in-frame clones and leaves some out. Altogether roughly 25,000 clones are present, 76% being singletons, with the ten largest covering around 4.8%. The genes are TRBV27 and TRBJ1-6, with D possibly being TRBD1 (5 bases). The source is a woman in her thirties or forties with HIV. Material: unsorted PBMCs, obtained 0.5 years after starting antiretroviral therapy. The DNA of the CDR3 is TGTGCCAGCAAGGGACGGCAGATTAATTCACCCCTCCACTTT. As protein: CASKGRQINSPLHF.